This TCR beta chain was recorded in a study of human T cells and chemical hapten exposure. Study-wide background: Across samples, TCR yields varied, mostly owing to small differences in pooled library volumes. Regarding the study as a whole: TCRs exceeding 1 in 1000 frequency stayed unchanged with DPC sensitization. With patch test score, the counts of PT1 expanded TCRs showed a positive correlation.

TCRdb reanalysed the RACE reads using MiXCR and keeps one entry per CDR3 protein. The sample lists roughly 200,000 distinct CDR3 sequences; more than 20% were seen once. The time point denotes: patch test 3, about 24 weeks after DPC sensitization. Treatment described: therapeutic diphenylcyclopropenone sensitization with weekly scalp DPC. From whole blood left unfractionated, total RNA was extracted. There are many counts of this clonotype. The target antigen is unknown. V lost 0 bases to trimming and J lost 2 bases, with 7 bases between them. Germline V lookup: CDR1 SQVTM, CDR2 ANQGSEA. The CDR3 extends over 13 amino acids.

V gene TRBV29-1 combines with J gene TRBJ1-2; D is unresolved. The material was whole blood, obtained in connection with sensitization to the hapten diphenylcyclopropenone (DPC). This clonotype was sampled from a woman in her thirties or forties with alopecia areata. Some clones in this sample may be carry-over from other donors' samples. The CDR3 sequence is CSVEDLENYGYTF. CDR3 sequence (DNA): TGCAGCGTTGAAGATCTGGAGAACTATGGCTACACCTTC.